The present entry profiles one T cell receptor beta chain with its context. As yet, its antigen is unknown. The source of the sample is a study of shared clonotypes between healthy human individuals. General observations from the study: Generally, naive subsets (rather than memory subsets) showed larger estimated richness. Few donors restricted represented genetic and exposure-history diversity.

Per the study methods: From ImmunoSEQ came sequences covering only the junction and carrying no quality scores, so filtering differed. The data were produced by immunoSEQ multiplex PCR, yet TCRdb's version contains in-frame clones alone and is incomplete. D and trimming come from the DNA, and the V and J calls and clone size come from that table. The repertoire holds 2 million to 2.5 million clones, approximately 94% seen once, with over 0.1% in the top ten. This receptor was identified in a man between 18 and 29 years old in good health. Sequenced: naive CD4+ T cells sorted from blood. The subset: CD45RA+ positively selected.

CDR3 bases: TGTGCCATCAGTGACATGGGAGTCAGTCAAAACTATGGCTACACCTTC. The encoded protein is CAISDMGVSQNYGYTF. The chain combines TRBV10-3 with TRBJ1-2; D unclear. CDR3 length: 16 residues. The V end lost 3 bases, the J end lost 2 bases, and 16 bases lay between the germline ends. Germline lookup yields CDR1 ENHRY and CDR2 SYGVKD.